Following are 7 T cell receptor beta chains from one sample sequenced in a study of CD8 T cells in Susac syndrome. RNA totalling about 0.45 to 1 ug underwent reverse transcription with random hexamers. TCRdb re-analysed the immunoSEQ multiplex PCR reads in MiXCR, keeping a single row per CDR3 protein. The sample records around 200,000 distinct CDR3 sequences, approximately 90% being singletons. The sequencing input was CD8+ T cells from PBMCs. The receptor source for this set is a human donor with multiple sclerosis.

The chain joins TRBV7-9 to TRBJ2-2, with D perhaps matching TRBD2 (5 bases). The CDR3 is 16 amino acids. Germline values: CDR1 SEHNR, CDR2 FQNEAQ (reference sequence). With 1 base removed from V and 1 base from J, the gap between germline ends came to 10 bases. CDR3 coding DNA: TGTGCCAGCAGCTTAGGGAGTGGAGGGAACACCGGGGAGCTGTTTTTT. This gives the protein CASSLGSGGNTGELFF.

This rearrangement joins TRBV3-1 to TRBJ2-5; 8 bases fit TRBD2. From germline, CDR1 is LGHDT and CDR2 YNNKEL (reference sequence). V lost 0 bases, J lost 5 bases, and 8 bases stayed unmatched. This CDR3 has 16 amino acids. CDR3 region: CASSQEGGLDWETQYF. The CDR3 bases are TGTGCCAGCAGCCAAGAGGGGGGACTAGATTGGGAGACCCAGTACTTC.

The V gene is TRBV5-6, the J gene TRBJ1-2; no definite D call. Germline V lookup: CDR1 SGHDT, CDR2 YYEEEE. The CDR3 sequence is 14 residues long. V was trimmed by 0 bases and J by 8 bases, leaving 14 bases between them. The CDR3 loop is CASSLAPGLGGYTF. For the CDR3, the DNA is TGTGCCAGCAGCTTGGCGCCCGGCCTGGGGGGCTACACCTTC.

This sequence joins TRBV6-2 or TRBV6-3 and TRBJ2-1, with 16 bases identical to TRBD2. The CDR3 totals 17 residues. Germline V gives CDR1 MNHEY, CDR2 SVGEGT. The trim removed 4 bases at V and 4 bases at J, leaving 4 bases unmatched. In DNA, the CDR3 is TGTGCCAGCAGTTCCGGGACTAGCGGGAGGGCGTACAATGAGCAGTTCTTC. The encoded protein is CASSSGTSGRAYNEQFF.

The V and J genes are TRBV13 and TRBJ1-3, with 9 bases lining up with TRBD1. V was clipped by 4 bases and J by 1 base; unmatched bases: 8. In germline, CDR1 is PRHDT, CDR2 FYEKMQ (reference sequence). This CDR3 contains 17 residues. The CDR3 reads CASSSRQGEASGNTIYF. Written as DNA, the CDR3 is TGTGCCAGCAGCTCGCGACAGGGGGAGGCATCTGGAAACACCATATATTTT.

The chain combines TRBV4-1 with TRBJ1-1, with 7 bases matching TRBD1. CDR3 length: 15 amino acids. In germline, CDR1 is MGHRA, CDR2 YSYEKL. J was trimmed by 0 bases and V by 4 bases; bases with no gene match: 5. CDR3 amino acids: CASSLGTDMNTEAFF. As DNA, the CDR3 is TGCGCCAGCAGCCTAGGGACAGACATGAACACTGAAGCTTTCTTT.

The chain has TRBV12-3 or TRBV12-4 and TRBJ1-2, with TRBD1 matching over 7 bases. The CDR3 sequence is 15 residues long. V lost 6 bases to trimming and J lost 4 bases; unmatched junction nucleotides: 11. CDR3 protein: CASSRGGRATYGYTF. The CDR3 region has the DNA TGTGCCAGCAGCCGAGGGGGCAGGGCGACCTATGGCTACACCTTC.